One and the same sample provided the 28 T cell receptor beta chains below, sequenced in a study of cytomegalovirus exposure and HLA in healthy donors. PCR amplification relied on 60 Vbeta primers (plus 13 Jbeta primers). Profiling relied on immunoSEQ multiplex PCR, and the TCRdb table lists in-frame clones only, not all of them. The sample has about 200,000 clones; 70% to 85% are singletons. Material: PBMCs. The source is a man over 45 in good health and CMV-seronegative.

This clone was seen just once. The chain uses TRBV7-8 and TRBJ2-6; 12 bases line up with TRBD1. The CDR3 has 17 residues. V shed 4 bases and J 4 bases; nucleotides not matched to a gene: 5. CDR1 and CDR2 (germline): SGHVS, FQNEAQ. CDR3 sequence reads: CASSSGQGAVGANVLTF. For the CDR3, the DNA is TGTGCCAGCAGCTCGGGACAGGGGGCGGTAGGGGCCAACGTCCTGACTTTC.

The rearrangement links TRBV7-9 to TRBJ2-4, with D possibly matching TRBD2 (6 bases). Trimming took off 6 bases at V and 4 bases at J, with 7 bases between the two ends. The germline V gene has CDR1 SEHNR and CDR2 FQNEAQ (reference sequence). The CDR3 sequence is 12 residues long. The CDR3 nucleotides are TGTGCCAGCAGAGGGACTAAAAACATTCAGTACTTC. Translated, it gives CASRGTKNIQYF.

This clone was counted a single time. J is TRBJ2-2 and V is TRBV4-2; TRBD2 agrees at 7 bases. The CDR3 spans 17 residues. V was clipped by 3 bases and J by 0 bases; unmatched bases: 7. CDR1 and CDR2 from the germline V gene are LGHNA and YNFKEQ. CDR3 coding DNA: TGTGCCAGCAGCCACACACGGGGGGAGACGAACACCGGGGAGCTGTTTTTT. Translated: CASSHTRGETNTGELFF.

The chain carries TRBV4-1 and TRBJ1-4, with 11 bases identical to TRBD1. Losses at the gene ends were 1 base for V and 6 bases for J; bases not matched to a gene: 4. The CDR3 is 16 residues long. CDR1 and CDR2 from the germline V gene are MGHRA and YSYEKL. CDR3 nucleotide sequence: TGCGCCAGCAGCCAAGTTTGGACAGGGGGCCATGAAAAACTGTTTTTT. It yields the protein CASSQVWTGGHEKLFF.

This clone appeared a few times. The gene calls are TRBV5-4 and TRBJ1-1, with D perhaps TRBD1 (6 bases). Trimming removed 6 bases from V and 0 bases from J, with 15 bases in between. The germline gives CDR1 SGHNT, CDR2 YYREEE (reference sequence). The CDR3 runs 15 residues. The CDR3 DNA reads as TGTGCCAGCACCCGCCCGGGACAACTGAACACTGAAGCTTTCTTT. Protein sequence: CASTRPGQLNTEAFF. Full variable domain (remainder filled in from reference TRBV5-4 and TRBJ1-1): ETGVTQSPTHLIKTRGQQVTLRCSSQSGHNTVSWYQQALGQGPQFIFQYYREEENGRGNFPPRFSGLQFPNYSSELNVNALELDDSALYLCASTRPGQLNTEAFFGQGTRLTVV.

The rearrangement uses TRBV10-3 and TRBJ2-7; a weak D match, TRBD1 (5 bases). CDR1 is ENHRY and CDR2 is SYGVKD in the germline V gene. V was cut by 5 bases and J by 0 bases, with 14 bases left in between. This CDR3 spans 15 amino acids. The CDR3 region is CAISPRAQGSYEQYF. DNA of the CDR3: TGTGCCATCAGTCCCAGGGCGCAGGGCTCCTACGAGCAGTACTTC.

CDR3 region: CASRLTSGRASTDTQYF. The CDR3 DNA reads as TGTGCCAGCAGACTGACTAGCGGGAGGGCGAGCACAGATACGCAGTATTTT. V is TRBV28 and J is TRBJ2-3, with 14 bases matching TRBD2. Germline-derived CDR1 and CDR2 are MDHEN and SYDVKM. The CDR3 runs to 17 residues. After removal of 6 bases from V and 0 bases from J, the junction contained 5 bases not matched to a gene.

This clone has only a few counts. The chain has TRBV29-1 and TRBJ2-7; D might be TRBD2 (5 bases). This CDR3 region has 12 residues. The germline CDR1 and CDR2 sequences are SQVTM and ANQGSEA. Trimming took off 4 bases at V and 7 bases at J, with 14 bases between the two ends. CDR3: CSVGLLPGEQYF. For the CDR3, the DNA is TGCAGCGTTGGCCTCCTCCCGGGGGAGCAGTACTTC.

The chain recombines TRBV7-9 with TRBJ1-1, with D unclear. This CDR3 spans 15 amino acids. Germline V CDR1 and CDR2: SEHNR, FQNEAQ (reference sequence). Between the trimmed V and J ends, which lost 5 bases and 0 bases, there was a span of 13 bases. CDR3 amino acids: CASSPPGWMNTEAFF. The CDR3 region has the DNA TGTGCCAGCAGCCCTCCCGGGTGGATGAACACTGAAGCTTTCTTT.

The chain links TRBV18 to TRBJ1-5; 7 bases agree with TRBD1. V shed 5 bases, J shed 1 base, and the junction held 2 bases outside the gene matches. The CDR3 is made up of 14 amino acids. CDR1 and CDR2 (germline): KGHSH, LQKENI. The CDR3, as DNA: TGTGCCAGCTCATCGACAGGGAGCAATCAGCCCCAGCATTTT. This translates into CASSSTGSNQPQHF.

The V gene is TRBV7-6, the J gene TRBJ1-1; D may be TRBD1 (6 bases). The CDR3 is 15 amino acids. V was shortened by 5 bases and J by 4 bases, with 17 bases between the two germline ends. Germline V CDR1 and CDR2: SGHVS, FNYEAQ. The CDR3 spells CASSPQGWGGTEAFF. Written as DNA, the CDR3 is TGTGCCAGCAGCCCACAGGGCTGGGGGGGCACTGAAGCTTTCTTT.

The rearrangement joins TRBV19 to TRBJ1-1, with D uncertain. Between the trimmed V and J ends, which lost 6 bases and 1 base, there was a span of 6 bases. Germline V gene sequence: CDR1 LNHDA, CDR2 SQIVND (reference sequence). The CDR3 is 12 residues long. The CDR3 DNA reads as TGTGCCAGTAGAGATAGGAACACTGAAGCTTTCTTT. This encodes CASRDRNTEAFF. The full variable domain, its missing parts supplied by reference TRBV19 and TRBJ1-1, is DGGITQSPKYLFRKEGQNVTLSCEQNLNHDAMYWYRQDPGQGLRLIYYSQIVNDFQKGDIAEGYSVSREKKESFPLTVTSAQKNPTAFYLCASRDRNTEAFFGQGTRLTVV.

The V and J genes are TRBV6-5 and TRBJ2-1, with 13 bases aligning to TRBD2. There are 15 residues in the CDR3. The trim removed 7 bases at V and 6 bases at J, leaving 6 bases unmatched. Germline loops: CDR1 MNHEY, CDR2 SVGAGI. The CDR3 is CASTRTSGSINEQFF. The DNA of the CDR3 is TGTGCCAGCACGAGGACTAGCGGGAGTATCAATGAGCAGTTCTTC.

This clone was detected only a few times. V gene TRBV4-1 combines with J gene TRBJ2-5; 7 bases are a match to TRBD2. Trimming cost V 0 bases and J 4 bases; bases outside gene matches: 8. From germline, CDR1 is MGHRA and CDR2 YSYEKL. The CDR3 is made up of 16 amino acids. The CDR3 spells CASSQDMAGVGETQYF. The CDR3 DNA follows: TGCGCCAGCAGCCAAGATATGGCGGGGGTAGGAGAGACCCAGTACTTC.

V gene TRBV7-2 combines with J gene TRBJ1-2; D possibly corresponds to TRBD1 (5 bases). CDR1 is SGHTA, CDR2 FQGNSA, per germline. The CDR3 contains 16 residues. Trimming removed 0 bases at V and 7 bases at J, with 18 bases between. The CDR3 nucleotides are TGTGCCAGCAGCTTAGCGGGAGGGACGGAGGGGTCTGGCTACACCTTC. This codes for CASSLAGGTEGSGYTF.

The chain employs TRBV5-6 and TRBJ1-5, with 10 bases that match TRBD1. The CDR3 is 14 amino acids. V was clipped by 4 bases and J by 7 bases; unmatched bases: 5. Germline V lookup: CDR1 SGHDT, CDR2 YYEEEE. CDR3 DNA: TGTGCCAGCAGCGCCGACAGGGGGCACCAGCCCCAGCATTTT. Its translation is CASSADRGHQPQHF.

V usage is TRBV7-3 and J usage is TRBJ2-3; 7 nucleotides align to TRBD1. The ends lost 5 bases at V and 4 bases at J; junction bases unmatched: 18. This CDR3 contains 18 residues. Per germline, CDR1 SGHTA and CDR2 FQGTGA. CDR3 sequence: CASSLQGTQSRTPDTQYF. CDR3 DNA: TGTGCCAGCAGCCTACAGGGGACCCAATCAAGGACACCAGATACGCAGTATTTT.

The genes are TRBV7-2 and TRBJ2-3; TRBD2 matches 8 bases. This CDR3 has 14 amino acids. The V and J ends lost 5 bases and 6 bases, in that order; junction bases with no gene match: 7. CDR1 and CDR2 from the germline V gene are SGHTA and FQGNSA. The DNA of the CDR3 is TGTGCCAGCAGCCGGGGGGGCGTGGACGATACGCAGTATTTT. Amino acids: CASSRGGVDDTQYF.

The chain has TRBV6-1 and TRBJ2-7, with 8 bases aligning to TRBD2. Trimming removed 2 bases from V and 5 bases from J; junction bases left unmatched: 11. This CDR3 spans 16 amino acids. Germline CDR1 and CDR2: MNHNS and SASEGT. The CDR3 sequence is CASSERSAGGSDEQYF. The CDR3 region has the DNA TGTGCCAGCAGTGAACGTTCGGCGGGAGGCAGCGACGAGCAGTACTTC.

The chain joins TRBV28 to TRBJ2-7; possibly TRBD2 for D (6 bases). Trimming left V 7 bases short and J 2 bases short, with 15 bases between. Germline CDR1 is MDHEN and CDR2 is SYDVKM. This CDR3 spans 14 amino acids. The CDR3: CASNTGGEPYEQYF. Written as DNA, the CDR3 is TGTGCCAGCAATACCGGAGGGGAGCCCTACGAGCAGTACTTC.

This clone was seen only once. The V call is TRBV11-2, the J call TRBJ2-3; D possibly corresponds to TRBD2 (6 bases). CDR3 length: 14 amino acids. Germline V gene lookup returns CDR1 SGHAT and CDR2 FQNNGV. V was shortened by 3 bases and J by 3 bases, with 10 bases between the two germline ends. The CDR3 region is CASSFRTITDTQYF. CDR3 bases: TGTGCCAGCAGCTTTAGGACTATTACAGATACGCAGTATTTT.

The V gene is TRBV28, the J gene TRBJ2-7; 8 bases agree with TRBD2. Germline V lookup: CDR1 MDHEN, CDR2 SYDVKM. The CDR3 sequence is 15 residues long. V shed 3 bases, J shed 0 bases, and the junction held 4 bases outside the gene matches. The CDR3 nucleotides are TGTGCCAGCAGTTTGACGGGAGGGCCCTCCTACGAGCAGTACTTC. Its translation is CASSLTGGPSYEQYF. The full variable domain, with the rest looked up from reference TRBV28 and TRBJ2-7, is DVKVTQSSRYLVKRTGEKVFLECVQDMDHENMFWYRQDPGLGLRLIYFSYDVKMKEKGDIPEGYSVSREKKERFSLILESASTNQTSMYLCASSLTGGPSYEQYFGPGTRLTVT.

This chain connects TRBV2 to TRBJ1-2; TRBD1 agrees at 9 bases. This CDR3 comprises 15 residues. CDR1 SNHLY and CDR2 FYNNEI come from the germline V gene. Unmatched junction bases numbered 11, after V lost 6 bases and J lost 6 bases. CDR3 sequence (DNA): TGTGCCAGCAGACTCAACCGGGACAGGGCGGATGGCTACACCTTC. Amino acids: CASRLNRDRADGYTF.

The CDR3 DNA is TGTGCCAGCAGCTTAAGTATAGGGGTGAACACTGAAGCTTTCTTT. Protein sequence: CASSLSIGVNTEAFF. The chain uses TRBV7-3 and TRBJ1-1; a possible D gene is TRBD1 (5 bases). The CDR3 loop spans 15 amino acids. From germline, CDR1 is SGHTA and CDR2 FQGTGA. V was shortened by 1 base and J by 0 bases, with 9 bases between the two germline ends.

The V gene is TRBV5-1, the J gene TRBJ2-7, with D unclear. The CDR3 contains 14 residues. Trimming cost V 4 bases and J 4 bases, with 15 bases left between them. Germline CDR1 and CDR2: SGHRS and YFSETQ. DNA for the CDR3: TGCGCCAGCAGCCCAACCGAGCAAAATTACGAGCAGTACTTC. Translating it yields CASSPTEQNYEQYF.

This chain links TRBV2 with TRBJ2-7; 9 bases line up with TRBD2. CDR1 is SNHLY, CDR2 FYNNEI, per germline. The CDR3 contains 14 residues. The trim removed 4 bases at V and 2 bases at J, leaving 3 bases unmatched. The CDR3 is CASSGTSVTYEQYF. Written as DNA, the CDR3 is TGTGCCAGCAGTGGGACTAGCGTTACCTACGAGCAGTACTTC.

V usage is TRBV27 and J usage is TRBJ2-2, with D possibly being TRBD2 (6 bases). Germline V gives CDR1 MNHEY, CDR2 SMNVEV (reference sequence). The length of the CDR3 is 16 residues. Trimming took 4 bases from V and 4 from J, leaving 16 bases between them. The chain's CDR3 is CASSSPWGGATGELFF. CDR3 nucleotide sequence: TGTGCCAGCAGTTCTCCCTGGGGAGGAGCCACCGGGGAGCTGTTTTTT.

The rearrangement links TRBV2 to TRBJ2-6; 7 positions agree with TRBD2. The CDR3 sequence is 16 residues long. V gave up 3 bases and J gave up 0 bases; unmatched junction bases: 2. Germline V gene data show CDR1 as SNHLY and CDR2 as FYNNEI. The CDR3 coding sequence is TGTGCCAGCAGTGAGCGCGGGAGCTCTGGGGCCAACGTCCTGACTTTC. It translates to CASSERGSSGANVLTF.